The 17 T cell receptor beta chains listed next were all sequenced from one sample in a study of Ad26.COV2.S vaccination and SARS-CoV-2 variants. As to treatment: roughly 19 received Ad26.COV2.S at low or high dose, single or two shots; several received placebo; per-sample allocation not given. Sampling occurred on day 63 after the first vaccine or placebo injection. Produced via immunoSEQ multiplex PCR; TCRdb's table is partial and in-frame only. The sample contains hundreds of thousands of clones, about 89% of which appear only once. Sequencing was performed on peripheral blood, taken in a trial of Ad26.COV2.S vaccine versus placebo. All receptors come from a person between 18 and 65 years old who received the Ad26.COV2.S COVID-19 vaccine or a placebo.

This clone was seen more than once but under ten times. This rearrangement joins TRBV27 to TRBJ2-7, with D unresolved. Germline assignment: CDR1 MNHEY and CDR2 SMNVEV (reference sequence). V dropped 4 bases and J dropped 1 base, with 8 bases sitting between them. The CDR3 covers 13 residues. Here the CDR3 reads CASSWAKSYEQYF. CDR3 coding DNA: TGTGCCAGCAGTTGGGCCAAATCCTACGAGCAGTACTTC.

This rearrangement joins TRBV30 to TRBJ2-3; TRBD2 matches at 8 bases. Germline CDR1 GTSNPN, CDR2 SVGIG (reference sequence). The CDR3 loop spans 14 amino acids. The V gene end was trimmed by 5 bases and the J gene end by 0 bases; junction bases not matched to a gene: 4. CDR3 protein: CAWAIAGSTDTQYF. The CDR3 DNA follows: TGTGCCTGGGCAATAGCGGGAAGCACAGATACGCAGTATTTT.

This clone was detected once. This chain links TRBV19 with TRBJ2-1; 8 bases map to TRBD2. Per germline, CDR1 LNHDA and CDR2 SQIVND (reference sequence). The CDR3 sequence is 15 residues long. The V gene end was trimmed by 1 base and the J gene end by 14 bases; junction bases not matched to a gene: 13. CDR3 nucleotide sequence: TGTGCCAGTAGTATAGCGGGACTAGGCCGACCCCCGGAGTTCTTC. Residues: CASSIAGLGRPPEFF.

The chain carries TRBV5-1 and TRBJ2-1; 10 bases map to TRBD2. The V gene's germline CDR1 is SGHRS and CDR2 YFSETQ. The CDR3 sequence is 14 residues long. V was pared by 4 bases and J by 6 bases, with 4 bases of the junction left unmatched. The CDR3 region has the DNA TGCGCCAGCAGCCAGAGGACTAGCGGCAATGAGCAGTTCTTC. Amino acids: CASSQRTSGNEQFF.

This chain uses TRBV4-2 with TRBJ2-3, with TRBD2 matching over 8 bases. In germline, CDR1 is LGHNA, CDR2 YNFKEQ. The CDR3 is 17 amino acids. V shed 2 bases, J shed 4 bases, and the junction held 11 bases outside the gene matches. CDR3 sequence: CASSQHDGGVTSDTQYF. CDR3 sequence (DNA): TGTGCCAGCAGCCAACATGACGGGGGGGTTACCTCAGATACGCAGTATTTT.

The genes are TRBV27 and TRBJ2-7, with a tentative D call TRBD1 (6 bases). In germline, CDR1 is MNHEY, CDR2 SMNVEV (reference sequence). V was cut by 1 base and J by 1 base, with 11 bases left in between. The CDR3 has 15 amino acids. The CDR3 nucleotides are TGTGCCAGCAGTTTATTACAGGGCCCTTCCTACGAGCAGTACTTC. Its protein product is CASSLLQGPSYEQYF.

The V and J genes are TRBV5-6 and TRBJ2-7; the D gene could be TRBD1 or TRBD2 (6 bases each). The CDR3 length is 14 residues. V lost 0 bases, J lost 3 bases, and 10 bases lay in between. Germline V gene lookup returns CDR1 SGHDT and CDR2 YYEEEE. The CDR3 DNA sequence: TGTGCCAGCAGCTTGGACGGGGGCAACTACGAGCAGTACTTC. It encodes CASSLDGGNYEQYF.

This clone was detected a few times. CDR3 sequence: CASSLYAGTTYNEQFF. DNA for the CDR3: TGTGCCAGCAGTTTATACGCGGGAACCACCTACAATGAGCAGTTCTTC. The V call is TRBV28, the J call TRBJ2-1, with D perhaps matching TRBD2 (6 bases). Germline V gene lookup returns CDR1 MDHEN and CDR2 SYDVKM. V shed 1 base and J shed 2 bases, with 12 bases lying between them. The CDR3 has 16 residues.

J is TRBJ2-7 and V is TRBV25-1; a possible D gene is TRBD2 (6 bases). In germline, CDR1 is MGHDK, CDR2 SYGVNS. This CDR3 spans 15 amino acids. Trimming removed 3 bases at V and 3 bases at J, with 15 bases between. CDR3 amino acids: CASSDGGVGGYEQYF. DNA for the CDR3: TGTGCCAGCAGTGATGGCGGGGTTGGGGGCTACGAGCAGTACTTC.

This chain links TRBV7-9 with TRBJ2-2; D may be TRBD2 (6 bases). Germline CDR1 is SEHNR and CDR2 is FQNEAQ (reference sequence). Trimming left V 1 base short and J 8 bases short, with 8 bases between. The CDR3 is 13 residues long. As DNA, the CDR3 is TGTGCCAGCAGCTTAGGACTAGAAGGGGAGCTGTTTTTT. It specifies CASSLGLEGELFF.

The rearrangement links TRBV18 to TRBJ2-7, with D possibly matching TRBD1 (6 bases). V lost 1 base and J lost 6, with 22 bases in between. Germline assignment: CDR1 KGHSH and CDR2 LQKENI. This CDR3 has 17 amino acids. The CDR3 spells CASSPLMVTGRGGEQYF. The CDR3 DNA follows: TGTGCCAGCTCACCACTAATGGTTACAGGGCGTGGCGGCGAGCAGTACTTC.

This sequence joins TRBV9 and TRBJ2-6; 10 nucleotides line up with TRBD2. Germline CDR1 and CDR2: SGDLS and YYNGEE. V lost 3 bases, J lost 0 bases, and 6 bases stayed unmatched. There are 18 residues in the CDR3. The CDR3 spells CASSGPGTSASGANVLTF. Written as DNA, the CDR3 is TGTGCCAGCAGCGGTCCCGGGACTAGCGCCTCTGGGGCCAACGTCCTGACTTTC.

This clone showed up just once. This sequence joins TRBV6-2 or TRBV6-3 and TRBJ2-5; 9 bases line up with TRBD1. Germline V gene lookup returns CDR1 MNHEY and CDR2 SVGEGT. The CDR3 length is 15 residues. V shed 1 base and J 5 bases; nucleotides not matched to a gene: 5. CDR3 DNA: TGTGCCAGCAGTTACTTGGGACAGGGCTATGAGACCCAGTACTTC. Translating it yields CASSYLGQGYETQYF.

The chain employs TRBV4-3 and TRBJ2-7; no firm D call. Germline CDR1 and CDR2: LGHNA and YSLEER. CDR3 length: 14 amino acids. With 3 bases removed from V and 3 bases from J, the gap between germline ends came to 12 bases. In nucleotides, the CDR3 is TGCGCCAGCAGCCAGCTAGTCTCAGGCTACGAGCAGTACTTC. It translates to CASSQLVSGYEQYF.

The CDR3 nucleotides read TGTGCCAGCAGTCCTCCGAATAAGGACGAGCAGTACTTC. Protein: CASSPPNKDEQYF. The J gene is TRBJ2-7, the V gene TRBV12-3 or TRBV12-4; the D is unclear. The V and J ends lost 5 bases and 5 bases respectively, with 13 bases between them. The CDR3 covers 13 residues.

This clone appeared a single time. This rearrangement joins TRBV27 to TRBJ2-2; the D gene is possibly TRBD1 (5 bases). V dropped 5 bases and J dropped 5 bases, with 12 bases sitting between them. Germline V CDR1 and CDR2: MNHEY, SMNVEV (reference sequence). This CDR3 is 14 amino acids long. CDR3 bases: TGTGCCAGCAGTAAACAACCAGGGACCGGGGAGCTGTTTTTT. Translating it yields CASSKQPGTGELFF.

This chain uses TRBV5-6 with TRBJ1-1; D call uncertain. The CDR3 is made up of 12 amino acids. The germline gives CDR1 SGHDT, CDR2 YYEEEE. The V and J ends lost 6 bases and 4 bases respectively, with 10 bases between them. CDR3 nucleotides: TGTGCCAGCAATATCGACGGCACTGAAGCTTTCTTT. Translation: CASNIDGTEAFF.